This TCR beta chain comes out of a study of T-cell memory formation after mild COVID-19. Study-wide context: Clusters were largely donor specific.

This clonotype was found many times. Antigen: not known. TCRdb ran MiXCR on the 5' RACE reads and lists one entry per CDR3 protein. The sample lists approximately 570,000 distinct CDR3 sequences; 18% were seen once. V shed 7 bases and J shed 2 bases, with 10 bases lying between them. The CDR3 loop spans 12 amino acids. From germline, CDR1 is SQVTM and CDR2 ANQGSEA. Study-level points and caveats: In pre-infection memory, a portion of responding clones appeared, which suggested that cross-reactive memory joined.

V is TRBV29-1 and J is TRBJ2-3; D is perhaps TRBD2 (5 bases). The specimen was PBMCs or a T cell subset sorted from them (not recorded which). The TCR sequence derives from an adult woman who had mild COVID-19 (a few samples of this study predate the infection). Cell type and time point are not known. CDR3 sequence: CSAQRITDTQYF. The DNA for the CDR3 is TGCAGCGCGCAGCGGATCACAGATACGCAGTATTTT.